The 2 T cell receptor beta chains given below trace back to one sample, sequenced in a study of cytomegalovirus exposure and HLA in healthy donors. PCR was performed using 60 Vbeta and 13 Jbeta primers. Sequencing used immunoSEQ multiplex PCR; TCRdb keeps in-frame clones, though not all of them. The table lists about 300,000 clones, 86% of them singletons. Material for sequencing was PBMCs. These receptor sequences come from a man aged 40-55 years in good health and CMV-seropositive.

About this clone itself: Mismatch with germline at one junction end may stem from a read error. The rearrangement uses TRBV7-9 and TRBJ1-1, with D maybe TRBD1 (5 bases). The CDR3 loop spans 14 amino acids. Germline loops: CDR1 SEHNR, CDR2 FQNEAQ (reference sequence). The DNA for the CDR3 is TGTTCCAGCAGCGGGGGACTGCTGAACACTGAAGCTTTCTTT. Translated, it gives CSSSGGLLNTEAFF.

The chain uses TRBV6-1 and TRBJ1-5; D uncertain. Trimming removed 1 base from V and 1 base from J, with 14 bases in between. Germline V gives CDR1 MNHNS, CDR2 SASEGT. This CDR3 spans 17 amino acids. The CDR3 spells CASSEDLAPLSNQPQHF. CDR3 nucleotides: TGTGCCAGCAGTGAAGATTTGGCACCCCTGAGCAATCAGCCCCAGCATTTT.